This paragraph covers one T cell receptor (beta chain) sequence. This sample is drawn from a study of blood T cell repertoires in COVID-19. Across the whole study: Samples of COVID-19 (acute and convalescent) were obtained from the United States, Italy and Spain.

Individuals aged about 18 to 90 years were recruited from 20 to 25 US areas. Researchers sorted participants into cohorts using their self-reported clinical history. Exposed volunteers were people who met a COVID-19 case within 2 weeks before study entry. This table comes from immunoSEQ multiplex PCR, and its TCRdb copy is limited to in-frame clones, with some not included. Of about 350,000 clones in the sample, 88% were seen once. The CDR3 consists of 15 residues. CDR1 and CDR2 from the germline V gene are SGHVS and FQNEAQ. V was shortened by 2 bases and J by 1 base, with 12 bases between the two germline ends.

The TCR comes from a woman aged 25 to 39 who had been exposed to COVID-19. The sequenced sample consisted of PBMCs or T cells enriched from blood (not recorded which). The rearrangement links TRBV7-8 to TRBJ2-7; maybe TRBD1 (6 bases). CDR3 in DNA: TGTGCCAGCAGCTTAAGCCCGGACAGTTCCTACGAGCAGTACTTC. The encoded protein is CASSLSPDSSYEQYF.